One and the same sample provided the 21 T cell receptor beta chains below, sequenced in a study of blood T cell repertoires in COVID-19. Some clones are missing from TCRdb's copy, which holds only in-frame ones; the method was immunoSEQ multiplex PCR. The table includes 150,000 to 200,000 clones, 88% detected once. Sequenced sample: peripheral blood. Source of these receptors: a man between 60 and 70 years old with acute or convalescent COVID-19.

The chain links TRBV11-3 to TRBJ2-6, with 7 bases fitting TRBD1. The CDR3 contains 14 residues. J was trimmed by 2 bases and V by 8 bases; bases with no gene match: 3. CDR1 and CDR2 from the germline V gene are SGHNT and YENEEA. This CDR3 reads CASQDRAGANVLTF. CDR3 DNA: TGTGCCAGCCAAGACAGGGCTGGGGCCAACGTCCTGACTTTC. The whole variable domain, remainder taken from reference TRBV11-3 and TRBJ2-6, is EAGVVQSPRYKIIEKKQPVAFWCNPISGHNTLYWYLQNLGQGPELLIRYENEEAVDDSQLPKDRFSAERLKGVDSTLKIQPAELGDSAVYLCASQDRAGANVLTFGAGSRLTVL.

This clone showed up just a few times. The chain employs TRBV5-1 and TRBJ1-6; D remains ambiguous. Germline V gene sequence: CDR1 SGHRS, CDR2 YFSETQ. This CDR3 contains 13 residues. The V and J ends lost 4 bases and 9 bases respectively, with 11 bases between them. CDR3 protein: CASSPDPGSPLHF. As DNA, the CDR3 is TGCGCCAGCAGCCCCGATCCGGGTTCACCCCTCCACTTT.

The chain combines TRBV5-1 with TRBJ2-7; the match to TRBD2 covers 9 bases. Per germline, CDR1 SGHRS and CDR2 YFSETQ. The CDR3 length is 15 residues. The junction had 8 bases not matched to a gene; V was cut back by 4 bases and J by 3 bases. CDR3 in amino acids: CASSLSGSEGYEQYF. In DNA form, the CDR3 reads TGCGCCAGCAGCCTTAGCGGGAGTGAAGGCTACGAGCAGTACTTC. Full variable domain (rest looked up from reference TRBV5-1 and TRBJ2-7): KAGVTQTPRYLIKTRGQQVTLSCSPISGHRSVSWYQQTPGQGLQFLFEYFSETQRNKGNFPGRFSGRQFSNSRSEMNVSTLELGDSALYLCASSLSGSEGYEQYFGPGTRLTVT.

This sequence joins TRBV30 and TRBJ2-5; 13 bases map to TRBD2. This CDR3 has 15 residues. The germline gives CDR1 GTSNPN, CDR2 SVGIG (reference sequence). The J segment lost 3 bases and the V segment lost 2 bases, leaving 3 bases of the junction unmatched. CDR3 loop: CAWSSGLAGEETQYF. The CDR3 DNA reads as TGTGCCTGGAGTTCCGGACTAGCGGGAGAAGAGACCCAGTACTTC. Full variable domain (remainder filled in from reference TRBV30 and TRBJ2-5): SQTIHQWPATLVQPVGSPLSLECTVEGTSNPNLYWYRQAAGRGLQLLFYSVGIGQISSEVPQNLSASRPQDRQFILSSKKLLLSDSGFYLCAWSSGLAGEETQYFGPGTRLLVL.

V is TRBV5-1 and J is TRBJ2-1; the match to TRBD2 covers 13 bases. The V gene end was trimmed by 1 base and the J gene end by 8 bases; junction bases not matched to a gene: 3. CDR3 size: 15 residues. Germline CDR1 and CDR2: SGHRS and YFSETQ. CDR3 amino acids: CASSLRTSGRDEQFF. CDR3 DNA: TGCGCCAGCAGCTTGCGGACTAGCGGGAGAGATGAGCAGTTCTTC.

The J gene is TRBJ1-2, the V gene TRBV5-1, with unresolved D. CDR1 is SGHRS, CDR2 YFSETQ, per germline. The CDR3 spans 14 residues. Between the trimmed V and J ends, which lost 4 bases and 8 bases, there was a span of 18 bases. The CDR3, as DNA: TGCGCCAGCAGCCCACGCCCCGAGAACCCGGGCTACACCTTC. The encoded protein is CASSPRPENPGYTF.

The CDR3 region has the DNA TGTGCCAGCAGCCCCAGCGGACAGCCATATGGCTACACCTTC. Protein: CASSPSGQPYGYTF. The chain recombines TRBV9 with TRBJ1-2; TRBD1 might be the D (6 bases). The CDR3 runs to 14 residues. The germline gives CDR1 SGDLS, CDR2 YYNGEE. V was trimmed by 4 bases and J by 5 bases, leaving 15 bases between them.

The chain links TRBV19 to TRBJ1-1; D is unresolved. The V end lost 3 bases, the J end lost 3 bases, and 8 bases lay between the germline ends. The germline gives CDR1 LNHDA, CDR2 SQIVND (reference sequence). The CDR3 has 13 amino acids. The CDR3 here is CASSINFDTEAFF. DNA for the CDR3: TGTGCCAGTAGTATTAACTTCGACACTGAAGCTTTCTTT.

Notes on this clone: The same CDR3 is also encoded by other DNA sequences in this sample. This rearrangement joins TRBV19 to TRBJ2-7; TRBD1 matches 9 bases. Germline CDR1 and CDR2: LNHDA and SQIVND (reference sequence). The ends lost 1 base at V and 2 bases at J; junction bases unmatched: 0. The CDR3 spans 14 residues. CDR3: CASSIGTGAYEQYF. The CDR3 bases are TGTGCCAGTAGTATAGGGACAGGGGCCTACGAGCAGTACTTC. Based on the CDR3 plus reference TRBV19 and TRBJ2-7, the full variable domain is DGGITQSPKYLFRKEGQNVTLSCEQNLNHDAMYWYRQDPGQGLRLIYYSQIVNDFQKGDIAEGYSVSREKKESFPLTVTSAQKNPTAFYLCASSIGTGAYEQYFGPGTRLTVT.

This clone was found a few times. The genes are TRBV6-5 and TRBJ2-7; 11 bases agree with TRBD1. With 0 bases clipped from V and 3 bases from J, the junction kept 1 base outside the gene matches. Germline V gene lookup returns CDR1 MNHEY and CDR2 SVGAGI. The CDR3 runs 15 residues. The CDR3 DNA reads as TGTGCCAGCAGTTACTCCGGGACAGGGGGCTACGAGCAGTACGTC. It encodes CASSYSGTGGYEQYV.

CDR3 residues: CSVEPLFTVYGYTF. The CDR3 DNA is TGCAGCGTTGAACCCCTCTTTACGGTGTATGGCTACACCTTC. The chain recombines TRBV29-1 with TRBJ1-2; D is unresolved. V was pared by 2 bases and J by 5 bases, with 15 bases between. This CDR3 has 14 amino acids. Per the germline V gene, CDR1 is SQVTM and CDR2 is ANQGSEA.

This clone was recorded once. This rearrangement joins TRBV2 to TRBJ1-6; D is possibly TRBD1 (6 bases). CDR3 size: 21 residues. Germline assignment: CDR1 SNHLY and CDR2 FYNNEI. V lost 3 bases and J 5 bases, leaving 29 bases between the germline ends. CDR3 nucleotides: TGTGCCAGCAGTGATGCTGTCAGGACGACAGGCTTCAGGCTTAATAATTCACCCCTCCACTTT. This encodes CASSDAVRTTGFRLNNSPLHF.

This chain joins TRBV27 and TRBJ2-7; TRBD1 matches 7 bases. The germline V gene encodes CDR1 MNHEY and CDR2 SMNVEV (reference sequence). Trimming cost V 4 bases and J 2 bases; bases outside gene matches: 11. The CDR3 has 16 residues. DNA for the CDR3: TGTGCCAGCAGTTCACCCCTCGGGACAGAGCCCTACGAGCAGTACTTC. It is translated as CASSSPLGTEPYEQYF.

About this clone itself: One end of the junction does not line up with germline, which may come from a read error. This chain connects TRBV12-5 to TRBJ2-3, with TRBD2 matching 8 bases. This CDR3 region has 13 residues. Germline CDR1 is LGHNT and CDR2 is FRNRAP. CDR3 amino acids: CASGYAGGPIRDF. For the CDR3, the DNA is TGTGCTAGTGGTTATGCGGGAGGACCCATCAGGGATTTT. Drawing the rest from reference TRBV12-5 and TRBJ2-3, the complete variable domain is DARVTQTPRHKVTEMGQEVTMRCQPILGHNTVFWYRQTMMQGLELLAYFRNRAPLDDSGMPKDRFSAEMPDATLATLKIQPSEPRDSAVYFCASGYAGGPIRDFGPGTRLTVL.

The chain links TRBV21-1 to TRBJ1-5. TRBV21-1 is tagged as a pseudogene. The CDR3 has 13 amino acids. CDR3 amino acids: CASSKERDQPQHF. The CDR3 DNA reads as TGTGCCAGCAGCAAAGAGAGGGATCAGCCCCAGCATTTT.

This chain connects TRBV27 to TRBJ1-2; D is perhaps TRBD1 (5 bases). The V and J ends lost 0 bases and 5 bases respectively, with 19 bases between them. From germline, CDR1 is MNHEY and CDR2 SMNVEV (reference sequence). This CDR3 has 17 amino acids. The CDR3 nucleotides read TGTGCCAGCAGTTTATCTGGGGGACTGGGGGGGAGATATGGCTACACCTTC. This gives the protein CASSLSGGLGGRYGYTF.

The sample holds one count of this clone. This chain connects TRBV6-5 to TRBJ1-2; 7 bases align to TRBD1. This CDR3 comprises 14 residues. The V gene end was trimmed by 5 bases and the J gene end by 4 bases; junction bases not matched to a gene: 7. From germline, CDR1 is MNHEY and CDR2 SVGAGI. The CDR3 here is CASSKQGGAYGYTF. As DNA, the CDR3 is TGTGCCAGCAGTAAACAAGGGGGCGCCTATGGCTACACCTTC.

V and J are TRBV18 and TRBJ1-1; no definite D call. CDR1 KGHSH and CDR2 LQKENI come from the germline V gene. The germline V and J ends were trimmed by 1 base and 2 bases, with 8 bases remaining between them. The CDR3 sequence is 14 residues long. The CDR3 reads CASSPRAINTEAFF. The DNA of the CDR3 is TGTGCCAGCTCACCACGGGCAATCAACACTGAAGCTTTCTTT. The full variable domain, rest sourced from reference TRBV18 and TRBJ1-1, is NAGVMQNPRHLVRRRGQEARLRCSPMKGHSHVYWYRQLPEEGLKFMVYLQKENIIDESGMPKERFSAEFPKEGPSILRIQQVVRGDSAAYFCASSPRAINTEAFFGQGTRLTVV.

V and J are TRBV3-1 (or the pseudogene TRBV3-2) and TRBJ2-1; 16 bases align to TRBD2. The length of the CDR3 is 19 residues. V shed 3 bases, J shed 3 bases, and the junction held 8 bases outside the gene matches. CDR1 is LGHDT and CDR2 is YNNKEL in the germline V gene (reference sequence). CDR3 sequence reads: CASSQGLAGGGRGYNEQFF. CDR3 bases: TGTGCCAGCAGCCAGGGACTAGCGGGAGGGGGAAGGGGCTACAATGAGCAGTTCTTC.

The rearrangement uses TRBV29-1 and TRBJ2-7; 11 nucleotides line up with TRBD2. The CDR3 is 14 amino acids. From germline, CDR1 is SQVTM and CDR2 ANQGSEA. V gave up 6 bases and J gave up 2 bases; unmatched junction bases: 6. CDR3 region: CSVAGTSGAYEQYF. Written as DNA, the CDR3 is TGCAGCGTGGCCGGGACTAGCGGCGCCTACGAGCAGTACTTC.

In nucleotides, the CDR3 is TGTGCCAGCAGCAAAGCGGCGGGAAGCAATCAGCCCCAGCATTTT. This translates into CASSKAAGSNQPQHF. The chain has TRBV21-1 and TRBJ1-5. TRBV21-1 is a known pseudogene. The CDR3 runs 15 residues.